Described below is a single T cell receptor (beta chain) sequence and its context. Its antigen remains unidentified. The data stem from a study of cytomegalovirus exposure and HLA in healthy donors. Regarding the study as a whole: Some TCR beta chains (about 170 of them) were listed as cytomegalovirus-associated. Across donors, most TCRs were seen rarely, yet some public ones were widespread. In the roughly 120 validation repertoires, 94% of cluster scores exceeded 0, per a later analysis.

Produced via immunoSEQ multiplex PCR; TCRdb's table is partial and in-frame only. The sample lists 100,000 or so clones, around 83% occurring once. Trimming cost V 5 bases and J 2 bases, with 5 bases left between them. Germline CDR1 reads MNHNS; CDR2 reads SASEGT. This CDR3 contains 12 residues. The genes are TRBV6-1 and TRBJ2-3; D is unresolved. Sequencing used PBMCs. This clonotype was obtained from a woman aged 18-29 years in good health and CMV-seropositive. CDR3 protein: CASSPVTDTQYF. CDR3 DNA: TGTGCCAGCAGTCCGGTCACAGATACGCAGTATTTT.